This is a list of T cell receptor beta chains from one sample in a study of blood T cells in healthy people across ages. TCRdb passed the 5' RACE reads through MiXCR, listing each CDR3 protein once. The sample lists more than 1 million distinct CDR3 sequences; under 55% were seen once. Sample: blood. These receptors were taken from a woman aged 60 to 75 in good health. Each CDR3 is given with its conserved first and last residue. A D gene is named only where the DNA matches it firmly. Size tells how often a clone was seen (once, few, many) or the class of an expanded clone, and some rows leave it out.

abundance: NA
d_gene: NA
j_gene: TRBJ1-6
v_gene: TRBV9
CDR3nt: TGTGCCAGCAGTGCAGAGAATTCACCCCTCCACTTT
CDR3aa: CASSAENSPLHF

abundance: few
d_gene: TRBD1
j_gene: TRBJ2-5
v_gene: TRBV10-3
CDR3nt: TGTGCCATCAGTGAGTTACAGGGGGTGGAGGAGCAGTACTTC
CDR3aa: CAISELQGVEEQYF

abundance: NA
d_gene: TRBD1
j_gene: TRBJ2-5
v_gene: TRBV12-5
CDR3nt: TGTGCTAGTGGAAGTCGGGACAGGGCGCTCAGCCTCGTAGAGACCCAGTACTTC
CDR3aa: CASGSRDRALSLVETQYF

abundance: NA
d_gene: TRBD1
j_gene: TRBJ2-1
v_gene: TRBV30
CDR3nt: TGTGCCTGGAGTGTTGACAGGGCCAATGAGCAGTTCTTC
CDR3aa: CAWSVDRANEQFF

abundance: NA
d_gene: NA
j_gene: TRBJ1-4
v_gene: TRBV6-1
CDR3nt: TGTGCCAGCAGTCGCGTGGAGTCAACTAATGAAAAACTGTTTTTT
CDR3aa: CASSRVESTNEKLFF

abundance: few
d_gene: TRBD2
j_gene: TRBJ2-3
v_gene: TRBV25-1
CDR3nt: TGTGCCAGCAGTGACCCCCCTCCTAGCGGGATTACAGATACGCAGTATTTT
CDR3aa: CASSDPPPSGITDTQYF

abundance: NA
d_gene: NA
j_gene: TRBJ2-7
v_gene: TRBV15
CDR3nt: TGTGCCACCAGCAGAGATCTGAGACTTACAACCGAGCAGTACTTC
CDR3aa: CATSRDLRLTTEQYF

abundance: NA
d_gene: TRBD1
j_gene: TRBJ2-5
v_gene: TRBV2
CDR3nt: TGTGCCAGCAGGGTGGACAGGGGGCACCGGGAGACCCAGTACTTC
CDR3aa: CASRVDRGHRETQYF

abundance: NA
d_gene: TRBD1
j_gene: TRBJ2-7
v_gene: TRBV9
CDR3nt: TGTGCCAGCAGCGTCGCGGGACAGGCCTACGAGCAGTACTTC
CDR3aa: CASSVAGQAYEQYF

abundance: few
d_gene: NA
j_gene: TRBJ2-5
v_gene: TRBV7-3
CDR3nt: TGTGCCAGCAGCGCTAATGGGCAGGTGCAGTACTTC
CDR3aa: CASSANGQVQYF

abundance: NA
d_gene: NA
j_gene: TRBJ2-1
v_gene: TRBV12-3/TRBV12-4
CDR3nt: TGTGCCAGCTCGAACACGAATGAGCAGTTCTTC
CDR3aa: CASSNTNEQFF

abundance: once
d_gene: TRBD2
j_gene: TRBJ2-7
v_gene: TRBV7-9
CDR3nt: TGTGCCAGCAGCACAACTAGCGGGAGGGTGTACGAGCAGTACTTC
CDR3aa: CASSTTSGRVYEQYF

abundance: few
d_gene: TRBD1
j_gene: TRBJ2-3
v_gene: TRBV7-9
CDR3nt: TGTGCCAGCAGCAAAAGGCGACAGGGGATGACAGATACGCAGTATTTT
CDR3aa: CASSKRRQGMTDTQYF

abundance: NA
d_gene: NA
j_gene: TRBJ2-3
v_gene: TRBV5-4
CDR3nt: TGTGCCAGCAGCTCGACAACAAGGGGTGGAGATACGCAGTATTTT
CDR3aa: CASSSTTRGGDTQYF

abundance: few
d_gene: NA
j_gene: TRBJ2-7
v_gene: TRBV6-5
CDR3nt: TGTGCCAGCAGTTACCACCTTGCGGATAGCTCCTACGAGCAGTACTTC
CDR3aa: CASSYHLADSSYEQYF

abundance: NA
d_gene: TRBD1
j_gene: TRBJ1-2
v_gene: TRBV3-1
CDR3nt: TGTGCCAGCAGCCAAGACGCACAGGGGCACTATGGCTACACCTTC
CDR3aa: CASSQDAQGHYGYTF

abundance: many
d_gene: NA
j_gene: TRBJ2-7
v_gene: TRBV9
CDR3nt: TGTGCCAGCAGCGCCGAGGGGACAACCTTCTACGAGCAGTACTTC
CDR3aa: CASSAEGTTFYEQYF

abundance: few
d_gene: TRBD1
j_gene: TRBJ2-1
v_gene: TRBV29-1
CDR3nt: TGCAGCGTTGAAAACAGGGGGAGTTACAATGAGCAGTTCTTC
CDR3aa: CSVENRGSYNEQFF

abundance: NA
d_gene: NA
j_gene: TRBJ2-4
v_gene: TRBV10-3
CDR3nt: TGTGCCATCAGTGAGCAGTACTTC
CDR3aa: CAISEQYF

abundance: many
d_gene: NA
j_gene: TRBJ1-2
v_gene: TRBV3-1
CDR3nt: TGTGCCAGCAGCGCCTTCGGTGGGGGCGACTATGGCTACACCTTC
CDR3aa: CASSAFGGGDYGYTF

abundance: few
d_gene: NA
j_gene: TRBJ1-5
v_gene: TRBV3-1
CDR3nt: TGTGCCAGCAGCCAAGGTCTACAACCCAATCAGCCCCAGCATTTT
CDR3aa: CASSQGLQPNQPQHF

abundance: NA
d_gene: TRBD2
j_gene: TRBJ2-7
v_gene: TRBV6-6
CDR3nt: TGTGCCAGCAGTTACCCGACTAGCGACGAGCAGTACTTC
CDR3aa: CASSYPTSDEQYF

abundance: few
d_gene: NA
j_gene: TRBJ2-1
v_gene: TRBV3-1
CDR3nt: TGTGCCAGCAGCCACGTAGGGGGCGGGGGACGCAATGAGCAGTTCTTC
CDR3aa: CASSHVGGGGRNEQFF

abundance: once
d_gene: NA
j_gene: TRBJ1-1
v_gene: TRBV7-3
CDR3nt: TGTGCCAGCTCATCGGGGAAGAACACTGAAGCTTTCTTT
CDR3aa: CASSSGKNTEAFF

abundance: once
d_gene: NA
j_gene: TRBJ1-4
v_gene: TRBV7-6
CDR3nt: TGTGCCAGCAGCCCGGACGGGATTAATGAAAAACTGTTTTTT
CDR3aa: CASSPDGINEKLFF

abundance: NA
d_gene: TRBD2
j_gene: TRBJ2-7
v_gene: TRBV6-2/TRBV6-3
CDR3nt: TGTGCCAGCAGTTACTCGGCTAGCGGGCGGGTCTACGAGCAGTACTTC
CDR3aa: CASSYSASGRVYEQYF

abundance: few
d_gene: TRBD1
j_gene: TRBJ2-5
v_gene: TRBV24-1
CDR3nt: TGTGCCACCAGTGATACAGGGGGCCTGGAGACCCAGTACTTC
CDR3aa: CATSDTGGLETQYF

abundance: NA
d_gene: TRBD2
j_gene: TRBJ2-3
v_gene: TRBV2
CDR3nt: TGTGCCAGCACCAGCGGGAGAGCAGATACGCAGTATTTT
CDR3aa: CASTSGRADTQYF

abundance: NA
d_gene: TRBD2
j_gene: TRBJ2-3
v_gene: TRBV27
CDR3nt: TGTGCCAGCAGACGAACTAGCGGGAGGGATCTCGGCACAGATACGCAGTATTTT
CDR3aa: CASRRTSGRDLGTDTQYF

abundance: few
d_gene: TRBD2
j_gene: TRBJ2-1
v_gene: TRBV9
CDR3nt: TGTGCCAGCAGCGTAGCCTCGGGACTAGCGGGACTCGGCAATGAGCAGTTCTTC
CDR3aa: CASSVASGLAGLGNEQFF

abundance: few
d_gene: NA
j_gene: TRBJ2-1
v_gene: TRBV6-2/TRBV6-3
CDR3nt: TGTGCCACACGCCGCCCCCTAGCGTCCCGATCCAATGAGCAGTTCTTC
CDR3aa: CATRRPLASRSNEQFF

abundance: NA
d_gene: NA
j_gene: TRBJ2-1
v_gene: TRBV7-3
CDR3nt: TGTGCCAGCAGCCAAAGGGCCCCGGGTTACAATGAGCAGTTCTTC
CDR3aa: CASSQRAPGYNEQFF

abundance: few
d_gene: NA
j_gene: TRBJ2-1
v_gene: TRBV12-3/TRBV12-4
CDR3nt: TGTGCCAGCCGCGCCCGGGACTACAATGAGCAGTTCTTC
CDR3aa: CASRARDYNEQFF

abundance: NA
d_gene: TRBD2
j_gene: TRBJ2-7
v_gene: TRBV28
CDR3nt: TGTGCCAGCAGTTCCCCAGGAGCGGGGGCCTACGAGCAGTACTTC
CDR3aa: CASSSPGAGAYEQYF

abundance: NA
d_gene: TRBD1
j_gene: TRBJ2-2
v_gene: TRBV5-4
CDR3nt: TGTGCCAGCAGAGACAGGGGGAACACCGGGGAGCTGTTTTTT
CDR3aa: CASRDRGNTGELFF

abundance: few
d_gene: TRBD2
j_gene: TRBJ2-1
v_gene: TRBV9
CDR3nt: TGTGCCAGCAGCCCATATCAGCGGGAGGGGAACAATGAGCAGTTCTTC
CDR3aa: CASSPYQREGNNEQFF

abundance: once
d_gene: TRBD1
j_gene: TRBJ1-5
v_gene: TRBV5-5
CDR3nt: TGTGCCAGCAGCTTGGATCCGGGACAGAAGTATCAGCCCCAGCATTTT
CDR3aa: CASSLDPGQKYQPQHF

abundance: few
d_gene: TRBD1
j_gene: TRBJ1-4
v_gene: TRBV12-3/TRBV12-4
CDR3nt: TGTGCCAGCAGTACCGGCAGGGGGCTTCATGGAAAACTGTTTTTT
CDR3aa: CASSTGRGLHGKLFF

abundance: NA
d_gene: TRBD2
j_gene: TRBJ2-3
v_gene: TRBV4-1
CDR3nt: TGCGCCAGCAGCCCAACCGGACTAGCTGCAGATACGCAGTATTTT
CDR3aa: CASSPTGLAADTQYF

abundance: NA
d_gene: TRBD2
j_gene: TRBJ2-1
v_gene: TRBV24-1
CDR3nt: TGTGCCACCAGTGATACGAGACTAGCGGGGGAGCAGTTCTTC
CDR3aa: CATSDTRLAGEQFF

abundance: NA
d_gene: NA
j_gene: TRBJ1-6
v_gene: TRBV20-1
CDR3nt: TGCAGTGCTAGAGATCGGGGAGGGAATTCACCCCTCCACTTT
CDR3aa: CSARDRGGNSPLHF